Listed here is a single TCR beta chain. The CDR3 spans 14 residues. Trimming at V came to 4 bases and at J to 6 bases, leaving 5 bases not matched to a gene. From germline, CDR1 is SGHTA and CDR2 FQGNSA. This sample was included in a study of blood T cell repertoires in COVID-19. About the research overall: Specimens from acute and convalescent COVID-19 originated in the United States, Italy and Spain.

Some clones are missing from TCRdb's copy, which holds only in-frame ones; the method was immunoSEQ multiplex PCR. The sample includes roughly 100,000 clones, 75% to 90% of them seen just once. The sample taken for sequencing was peripheral blood. The V gene is TRBV7-2, the J gene TRBJ2-1, with 8 bases identical to TRBD1. The TCR originated in a human donor in a cohort sampled during active COVID-19. DNA for the CDR3: TGTGCCAGCAGCTCCAGGACAGGGCTCAATGAGCAGTTCTTC. As protein: CASSSRTGLNEQFF.